This T cell receptor beta chain was identified in a study of T cell repertoires in cytomegalovirus infection. Study overall: CMV infection together with matching HLA type was indicated by public TCR beta signatures.

MiXCR was run by TCRdb on the reads, yielding one entry per CDR3 protein. The sample carries about 920,000 distinct CDR3 sequences, roughly 31% recorded once. CDR3 size: 13 residues. Germline CDR1 and CDR2: SGHDT and YYEEEE. Trimming cost V 0 bases and J 6 bases, with 10 bases left between them. On this clonotype: No antigen is known for it.

The receptor comes from a human donor in good health (CMV status not recorded). Some clones in this sample may be carry-over from other donors' samples. The chain carries TRBV5-6 and TRBJ2-7, with D unresolved. The sequences come from cultured CD8+ T cells from PBMCs, collected from culture after CMV antigen stimulation. The CDR3 nucleotides read TGTGCCAGCAGCTTGGGCCAGCGACTCGAGCAGTACTTC. Encoded protein: CASSLGQRLEQYF.